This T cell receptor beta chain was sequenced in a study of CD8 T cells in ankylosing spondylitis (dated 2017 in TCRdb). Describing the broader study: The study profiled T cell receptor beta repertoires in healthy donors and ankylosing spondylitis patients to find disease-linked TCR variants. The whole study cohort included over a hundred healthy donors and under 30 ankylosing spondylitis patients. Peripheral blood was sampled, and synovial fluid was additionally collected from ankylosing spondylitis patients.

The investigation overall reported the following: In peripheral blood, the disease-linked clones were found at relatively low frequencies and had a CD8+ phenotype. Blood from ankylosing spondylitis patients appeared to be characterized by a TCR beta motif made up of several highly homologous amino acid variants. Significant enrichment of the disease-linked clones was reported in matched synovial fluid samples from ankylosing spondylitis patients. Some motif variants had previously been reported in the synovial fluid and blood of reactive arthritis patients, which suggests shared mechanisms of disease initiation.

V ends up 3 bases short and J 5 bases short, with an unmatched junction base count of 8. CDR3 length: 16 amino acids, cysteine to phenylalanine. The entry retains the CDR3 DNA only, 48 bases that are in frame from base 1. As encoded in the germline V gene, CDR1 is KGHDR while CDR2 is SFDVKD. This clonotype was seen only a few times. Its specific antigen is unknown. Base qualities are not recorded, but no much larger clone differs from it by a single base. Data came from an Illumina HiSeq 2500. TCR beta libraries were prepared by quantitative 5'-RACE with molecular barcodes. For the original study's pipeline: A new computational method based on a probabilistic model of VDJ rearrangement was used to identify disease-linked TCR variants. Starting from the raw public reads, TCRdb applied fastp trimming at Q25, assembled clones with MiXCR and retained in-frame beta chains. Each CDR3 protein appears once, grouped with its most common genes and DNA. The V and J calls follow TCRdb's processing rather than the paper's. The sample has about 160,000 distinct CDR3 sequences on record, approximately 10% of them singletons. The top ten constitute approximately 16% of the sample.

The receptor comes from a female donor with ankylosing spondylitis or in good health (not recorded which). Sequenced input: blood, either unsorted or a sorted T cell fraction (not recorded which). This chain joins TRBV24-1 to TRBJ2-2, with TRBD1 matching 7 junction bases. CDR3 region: CATSDPRDSPTGELFF. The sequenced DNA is TGTGCCACCAGTGATCCGAGGGACAGCCCGACCGGGGAGCTGTTTTTT.